This T cell receptor beta chain was sequenced for a study of shared clonotypes between healthy human individuals. This table comes from immunoSEQ multiplex PCR, and its TCRdb copy is limited to in-frame clones, with some not included. Altogether over a million clones are present, around 97% being singletons, with the ten largest covering 1.2%. Worth noting for this clone: This specimen includes other DNA sequences encoding the same CDR3.

The germline CDR1 and CDR2 sequences are SGHRS and YFSETQ. Between the trimmed V and J ends, which lost 0 bases and 4 bases, there was a span of 6 bases. CDR3 length: 13 amino acids. The sequence was obtained from a man aged 30-40 years in good health. Sequenced: naive CD4+ T cells sorted from blood. The subset was: CD45RA+ positively selected. The rearrangement uses TRBV5-1 and TRBJ2-3, with unresolved D. The CDR3 region has the DNA TGCGCCAGCAGCTTGGCCGGCTCAGATACGCAGTATTTT. Translation: CASSLAGSDTQYF.